In its sample, the clone carrying this T cell receptor (beta chain) was seen a few times. The target antigen is unknown. MiXCR, applied by TCRdb to the 5' RACE reads, yields one record per CDR3 protein. The table shows under 300,000 distinct CDR3 sequences, with approximately 11% occurring only once. This record comes from a study of identical twins. The germline CDR1 and CDR2 sequences are GTSNPN and SVGIG (reference sequence). This CDR3 has 13 amino acids. The V gene end was trimmed by 1 base and the J gene end by 6 bases; junction bases not matched to a gene: 3. Findings of the study overall: Analyses based on zero insertions could be partly confounded by invariant MAIT and iNKT cells. Not following the same donors, the study drew its conclusions from cross-sectional statistical analysis. Sequences that were out-of-frame, alpha and twin-shared displayed an excess of low generation probability.

Another study also made use of these data, one on yellow fever vaccine responses in identical twins. That paper states: Reportedly, the T cell response mounted by twins to vaccine seemed partly convergent, partly personalized.

The rearrangement links TRBV30 to TRBJ2-7; the match to TRBD1 covers 10 bases. The sample comprised memory (CD45RO+) T cells sorted from blood. This receptor was obtained from a woman aged 18-29 years in good health. CDR3: CAWSGDRGSEQYF. The DNA of the CDR3 is TGTGCCTGGAGTGGGGACAGGGGTTCCGAGCAGTACTTC.